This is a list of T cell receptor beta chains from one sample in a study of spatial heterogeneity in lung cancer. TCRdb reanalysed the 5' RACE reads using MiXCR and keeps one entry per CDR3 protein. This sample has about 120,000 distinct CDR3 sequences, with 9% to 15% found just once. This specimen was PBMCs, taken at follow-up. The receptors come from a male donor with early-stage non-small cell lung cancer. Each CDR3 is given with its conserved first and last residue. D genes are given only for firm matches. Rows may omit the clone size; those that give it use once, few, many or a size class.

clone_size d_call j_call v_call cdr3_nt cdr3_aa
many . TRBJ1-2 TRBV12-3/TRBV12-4 TGTGCCAGCAATCTCGGAGGGCGAGACTATGGCTACACCTTC CASNLGGRDYGYTF
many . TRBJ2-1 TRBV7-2 TGTGCCAGCAGCCGGCCCGGTATCGGGATTGGAGAGCAGTTCTTC CASSRPGIGIGEQFF
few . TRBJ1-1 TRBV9 TGTGCCAGCAGCTCGACAGGGAACACTGAAGCTTTCTTT CASSSTGNTEAFF
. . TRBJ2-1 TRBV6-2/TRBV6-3 TGTGCCAGCAGTTACTCGGGCCGAGGAGTATTCTTC CASSYSGRGVFF
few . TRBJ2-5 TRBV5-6 TGTGCCACCGCCAAAGGACGAACTACAGGGTACCAAGAGACCCAGTACTTC CATAKGRTTGYQETQYF
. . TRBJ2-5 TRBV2 TGTGCCAGCAGGGGCCTTCTTAGCACCCAAGAGACCCAGTACTTC CASRGLLSTQETQYF
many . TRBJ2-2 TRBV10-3 TGTGCCATCATGGGCCAAATTACCGGGGAGCTGTTTTTT CAIMGQITGELFF
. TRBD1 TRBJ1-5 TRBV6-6 TGTGCCAGCAGTATGACAGGGGCCGATCAGCCCCAGCATTTT CASSMTGADQPQHF
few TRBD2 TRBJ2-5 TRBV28 TGTGCCAGCAGTTTAAACCCCTTTCTAGCGGGGAACCAAGAGACCCAGTACTTC CASSLNPFLAGNQETQYF
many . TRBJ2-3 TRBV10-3 TGTGCCATCAGTGTATGGGGGGGCACAGATACGCAGTATTTT CAISVWGGTDTQYF
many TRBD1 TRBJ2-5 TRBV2 TGTGCCAGCGGACAGGGACGAGAGACCCAGTACTTC CASGQGRETQYF
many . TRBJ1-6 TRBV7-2 TGTGCCAGCAGCTTAGTACAAATTGAATCACCCCTCCACTTT CASSLVQIESPLHF
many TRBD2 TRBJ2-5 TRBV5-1 TGCGCCAGCAGCTTGGAAGCGGGGTGGGAGACCCAGTACTTC CASSLEAGWETQYF
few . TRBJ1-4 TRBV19 TGTGCCAGCCTCAGTGGGGTAACTAATGAAAAACTGTTTTTT CASLSGVTNEKLFF
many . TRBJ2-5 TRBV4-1 TGCGCCAGCAGCCAAGTGGTCGGAGAGACCCAGTACTTC CASSQVVGETQYF
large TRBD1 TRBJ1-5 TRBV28 TGTGCCAGCAGTCGCGAGGACAGGGTTGGTTCTGGCAATCAGCCCCAGCATTTT CASSREDRVGSGNQPQHF
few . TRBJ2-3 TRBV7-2 TGTGCCAGCAGCGCCCTCTACAGAGATACGCAGTATTTT CASSALYRDTQYF
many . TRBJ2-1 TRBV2 TGTGCCAGCAGTGCCCCCCGGGTTGCCTCCGAGTTCTTC CASSAPRVASEFF